The clone carrying this TCR beta chain was recorded at least ten times. Its antigen is unknown. This sample was taken from a study of T-cell reconstitution after alpha-beta-depleted transplantation in children. Regarding the study as a whole: Fresh T-cell production supplied most of the T-cell counts and diversity seen one year after transplant. Several hundred expanded graft clones reportedly supplied alpha-beta T cells about two months after transplant. The origin of high day-60 TCRbeta diversity in some patients lay in surviving recipient T cells and thymic progenitors.

Unique molecular identifiers tagged the TCRbeta library. TCRdb re-called the PCR reads with MiXCR, one entry per CDR3 protein. This table has around 420,000 distinct CDR3 sequences, 15% to 20% appearing once. The CDR3 is made up of 17 amino acids. The V segment lost 2 bases and the J segment 0 bases; nucleotides outside the gene matches: 8. The germline V gene has CDR1 SGHRS and CDR2 YFSETQ. The material sequenced was PBMCs, mostly from graft donor cells, taken 360 days after TCRalphabeta/CD19-depleted stem cell transplant. The chain links TRBV5-1 to TRBJ2-1; 7 bases line up with TRBD2. The source is a boy less than two years old who had a stem cell transplant for Wiskott-Aldrich syndrome, so the T cells may come from the graft donor. The CDR3 region is CASSLDGRKSSYNEQFF. In nucleotides, the CDR3 is TGCGCCAGCAGCTTAGACGGGAGGAAAAGCTCCTACAATGAGCAGTTCTTC.